What follows is one TCR beta chain and its context. The entry originates in a study of cytomegalovirus exposure and HLA in healthy donors. PCR used 60 Vbeta primers and 13 Jbeta primers. The protocol was immunoSEQ multiplex PCR, while the TCRdb copy is restricted to in-frame clones and leaves out a portion. The table has approximately 180,000 clones, around 86% seen once. Sample: PBMCs. This TCR came from a woman aged 18-35 years in good health and CMV-seronegative.

The CDR3 reads CASSLSGVIYEQYF. CDR3 nucleotides: TGTGCCAGCAGCTTGTCAGGGGTAATCTACGAGCAGTACTTC. The chain joins TRBV5-6 to TRBJ2-7, with D possibly being TRBD1 (6 bases). CDR1 SGHDT and CDR2 YYEEEE come from the germline V gene. The length of the CDR3 is 14 residues. The germline V and J ends were trimmed by 1 base and 3 bases, with 11 bases remaining between them.